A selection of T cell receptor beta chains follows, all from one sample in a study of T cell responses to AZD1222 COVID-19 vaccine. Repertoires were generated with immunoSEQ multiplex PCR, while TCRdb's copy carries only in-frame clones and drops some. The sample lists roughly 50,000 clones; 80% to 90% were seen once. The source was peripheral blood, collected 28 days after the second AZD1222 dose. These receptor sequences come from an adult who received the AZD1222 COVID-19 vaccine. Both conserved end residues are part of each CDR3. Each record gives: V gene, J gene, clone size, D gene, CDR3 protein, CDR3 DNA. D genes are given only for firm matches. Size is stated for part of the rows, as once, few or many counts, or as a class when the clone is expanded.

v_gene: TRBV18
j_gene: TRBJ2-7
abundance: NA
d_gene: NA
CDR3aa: CASSLPGRAYEQYF
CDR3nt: TGTGCCAGCTCACTCCCGGGACGGGCCTACGAGCAGTACTTC

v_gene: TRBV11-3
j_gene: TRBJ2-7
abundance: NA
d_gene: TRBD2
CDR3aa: CASSLVPYAGVLPYFYEQYF
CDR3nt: TGTGCCAGCAGCTTAGTGCCTTACGCGGGAGTCCTTCCATACTTCTACGAGCAGTACTTC

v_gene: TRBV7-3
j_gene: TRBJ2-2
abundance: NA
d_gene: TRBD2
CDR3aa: CASSPTLTSAGELFF
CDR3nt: TGTGCCAGCAGCCCAACCCTAACTAGCGCCGGGGAGCTGTTTTTT

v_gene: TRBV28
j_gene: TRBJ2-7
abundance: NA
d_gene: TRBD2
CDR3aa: CASSLEAGGGYEQYF
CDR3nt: TGTGCCAGCAGTTTAGAAGCGGGAGGTGGGTACGAGCAGTACTTC

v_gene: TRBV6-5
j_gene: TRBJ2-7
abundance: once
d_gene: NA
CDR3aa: CASSYSYPGSYEQYF
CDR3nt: TGTGCCAGCAGTTACTCGTATCCGGGGTCCTACGAGCAGTACTTC

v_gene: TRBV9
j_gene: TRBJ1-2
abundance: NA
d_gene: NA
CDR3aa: CASSPRGGVDVNYGYTF
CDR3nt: TGTGCCAGCAGCCCCCGGGGAGGGGTCGATGTAAACTATGGCTACACCTTC

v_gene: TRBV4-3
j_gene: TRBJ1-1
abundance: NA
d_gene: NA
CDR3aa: CASSQERGNWNTEAFF
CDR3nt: TGCGCCAGCAGCCAAGAACGGGGGAATTGGAACACTGAAGCTTTCTTT

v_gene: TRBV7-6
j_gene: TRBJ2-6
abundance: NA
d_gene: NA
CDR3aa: CASSLGGTGANVLTF
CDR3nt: TGTGCCAGCAGCTTAGGGGGAACTGGGGCCAACGTCCTGACTTTC

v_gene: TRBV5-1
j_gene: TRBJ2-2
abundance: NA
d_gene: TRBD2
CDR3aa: CASSLETSGRVGELFF
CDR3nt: TGCGCCAGCAGCTTGGAGACTAGCGGGAGGGTCGGGGAGCTGTTTTTT

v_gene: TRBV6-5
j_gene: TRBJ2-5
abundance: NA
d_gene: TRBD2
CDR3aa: CASSYGTSQETQYF
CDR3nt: TGTGCCAGCAGTTACGGGACTAGCCAAGAGACCCAGTACTTC

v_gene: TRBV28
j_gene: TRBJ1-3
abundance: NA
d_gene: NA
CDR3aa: CASSTRHLSGNTIYF
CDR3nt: TGTGCCAGCAGCACGAGACACCTCTCTGGAAACACCATATATTTT

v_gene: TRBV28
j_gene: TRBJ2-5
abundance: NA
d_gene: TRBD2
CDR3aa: CAGSSGAQETQYF
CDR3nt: TGTGCCGGGAGTAGCGGGGCTCAAGAGACCCAGTACTTC